This TCR beta chain is from a study of T cells in women clearing cervical HPV infection. Study summary: Control women cleared a single incident HPV16 infection within 12 months. Blood came at first lesion visit for cases, post-clearance for controls.

About this clone: What it binds is not known. The CDR3 goes on 3 residues after the read ends, and that part is filled in from the germline J gene.

Germline CDR1 and CDR2: DFQATT and SNEGSKA (reference sequence). This CDR3 contains 14 residues. The V end was cut by 6 bases, the J end by 0 bases, with 14 bases between. Sequenced by immunoSEQ multiplex PCR; TCRdb stores in-frame clones only, minus some. The sample holds roughly 25,000 clones. Whole-study results and caveats: CIN3+ cases had significantly higher TCR repertoire richness than controls, but evenness did not differ. Cases and controls were distinguished at AUC about 0.79 by richness and V genes.

This sequence was found in a woman between 18 and 70 years old with a cervical HPV16 infection that either progressed to CIN3+ or cleared (not recorded which). The chain links TRBV20-1 to TRBJ1-1; perhaps TRBD1 as D (6 bases). Sequenced sample: blood buffy coat. The sequenced CDR3 bases are TGCAGTGCAACTAGGGGGGGAATGAACACTGAA. Amino acid sequence: CSATRGGMNTE. In full, the CDR3 is CSATRGGMNTEAFF.